At least ten counts were recorded for the clone carrying this T cell receptor (beta chain). Its matching antigen is unknown. Using RNA transcripts as the source, TCR beta CDR3 regions were amplified. First-round RT-PCR with HTBI primers amplified the TCR CDR3 region. A single record per CDR3 protein comes from TCRdb applying MiXCR to the multiplex PCR reads. The profile shows almost 250,000 distinct CDR3 sequences, 24% of them singletons. The diagnoses drew upon clinical symptoms, serum thyroxine and TRAb, thyroid ultrasound and orbital computed tomography. These data originate in a study of T cells in Graves' hyperthyroidism and ophthalmopathy. Regarding the study as a whole: Most thyroid clonotypes expanded above 0.001 appeared in blood too. Prediction of ophthalmopathy progression came a median around 6 months pre-onset.

The TCR sequence derives from a woman aged 40 to 55 with Graves' ophthalmopathy. The sequenced sample consisted of blood.

CDR3 in amino acids: CSARVGTVNQPQHF. Here the CDR3 DNA reads TGCAGTGCTAGAGTTGGTACAGTTAATCAGCCCCAGCATTTT. The chain links TRBV20-1 to TRBJ1-5; D is unresolved. Germline CDR1 DFQATT, CDR2 SNEGSKA (reference sequence). The CDR3 has 14 residues. Deletions cut 1 base from V and 4 bases from J, with 11 bases between.